The 18 T cell receptor beta chains presented below share a single source sample, sequenced in a study of CD8 T cells in Susac syndrome. The RNA, 0.5 to 1 ug, was put through reverse transcription using random hexamers. TCRdb reanalysed the immunoSEQ multiplex PCR reads using MiXCR and keeps one entry per CDR3 protein. The sample lists hundreds of thousands of distinct CDR3 sequences; about 89% were seen once. Sequenced: CD8+ T cells from PBMCs. These receptors all stem from a human donor with multiple sclerosis.

The chain links TRBV9 to TRBJ2-2; 8 nucleotides line up with TRBD1. With V trimmed by 6 bases and J by 6 bases, 10 bases remained unmatched. The CDR3 runs to 15 residues. Germline V gene data show CDR1 as SGDLS and CDR2 as YYNGEE. DNA of the CDR3: TGTGCCAGCAAGACAGGGGACCTTATAGCCGGGGAGCTGTTTTTT. Amino acid sequence: CASKTGDLIAGELFF.

This clonotype was detected a few times. The genes are TRBV3-1 and TRBJ2-7; 9 positions agree with TRBD2. J gave up 6 bases and V 4 bases, and 7 bases lay outside the gene matches. The CDR3 is 14 amino acids. Germline V CDR1 and CDR2: LGHDT, YNNKEL (reference sequence). Here the CDR3 DNA reads TGTGCCAGCAGCCCCGGGAGCGGGGGGTTCGAGCAGTACTTC. As protein: CASSPGSGGFEQYF.

This chain joins TRBV6-2 or TRBV6-3 and TRBJ2-2, with D uncertain. Germline V gives CDR1 MNHEY, CDR2 SVGEGT. V dropped 6 bases and J dropped 4 bases, with 12 bases sitting between them. This CDR3 region has 14 residues. CDR3: CASSPPRLTGELFF. The CDR3, as DNA: TGTGCCAGCAGCCCCCCCCGGCTCACCGGGGAGCTGTTTTTT.

The rearrangement uses TRBV3-1 and TRBJ2-1; D not resolved. V shed 1 base and J shed 8 bases, with 12 bases lying between them. Germline assignment: CDR1 LGHDT and CDR2 YNNKEL (reference sequence). CDR3 length: 14 amino acids. The CDR3 DNA is TGTGCCAGCAGCCAAGGGGCGCGTCACGATGAGCAGTTCTTC. Protein sequence: CASSQGARHDEQFF.

This chain uses TRBV12-3 or TRBV12-4 with TRBJ2-3; TRBD2 matches at 12 bases. The CDR3 has 24 amino acids. Trimming removed 3 bases from V and 3 bases from J; junction bases left unmatched: 28. This CDR3 reads CASSFRKTLAGGPYKSARTDTQYF. The CDR3 nucleotides are TGTGCCAGCAGTTTCCGGAAGACCCTAGCGGGAGGGCCGTATAAGTCCGCCCGTACAGATACGCAGTATTTT.

This chain links TRBV4-3 with TRBJ2-1; D perhaps matches TRBD1 (5 bases). V shed 0 bases and J shed 2 bases, with 14 bases lying between them. CDR1 is LGHNA, CDR2 YSLEER, per germline. The CDR3 covers 17 residues. The CDR3 protein is CASSQDYVGRAYNEQFF. CDR3 nucleotide sequence: TGCGCCAGCAGCCAAGATTATGTGGGCAGGGCCTACAATGAGCAGTTCTTC.

This clonotype was counted at least ten times. This chain uses TRBV28 with TRBJ2-1, with no clear D. V lost 6 bases and J lost 4, with 4 bases in between. Germline CDR1 reads MDHEN; CDR2 reads SYDVKM. The CDR3 consists of 11 residues. The CDR3 region is CASSQYNEQFF. As DNA, the CDR3 is TGTGCCAGCAGCCAATACAATGAGCAGTTCTTC.

The rearrangement links TRBV19 to TRBJ1-1; D gene uncertain. This CDR3 has 8 residues. Germline-derived CDR1 and CDR2 are LNHDA and SQIVND (reference sequence). V was cut by 8 bases and J by 11 bases, with 6 bases left in between. CDR3 DNA sequence: TGTGCCAGTGGCCGGGCTTTCTTT. Amino acid sequence: CASGRAFF.

The gene calls are TRBV7-9 and TRBJ2-2; no definite D call. This CDR3 comprises 15 residues. Trimming cost V 4 bases and J 6 bases, with 15 bases left between them. Germline V gene data show CDR1 as SEHNR and CDR2 as FQNEAQ (reference sequence). Here the CDR3 reads CASSSPAPISGELFF. The CDR3 coding sequence is TGTGCCAGCAGCTCCCCCGCCCCGATATCCGGGGAGCTGTTTTTT.

This clonotype was counted only a few times. The chain recombines TRBV7-3 with TRBJ2-1; 8 bases fit TRBD2. V was pared by 3 bases and J by 4 bases, with 2 bases of the junction left unmatched. This CDR3 is 14 amino acids long. Germline CDR1 SGHTA, CDR2 FQGTGA. In nucleotides, the CDR3 is TGTGCCAGCAGCTTTTCGGGGGGGTACAATGAGCAGTTCTTC. It translates to CASSFSGGYNEQFF. The complete variable domain, with remaining parts taken from reference TRBV7-3 and TRBJ2-1, reads GAGVSQTPSNKVTEKGKYVELRCDPISGHTALYWYRQSLGQGPEFLIYFQGTGAADDSGLPNDRFFAVRPEGSVSTLKIQRTERGDSAVYLCASSFSGGYNEQFFGPGTRLTVL.

The chain carries TRBV5-4 and TRBJ1-2; D uncertain. Trimming pared 3 bases from V and 2 bases from J, leaving 11 bases between. This CDR3 is built from 14 residues. From germline, CDR1 is SGHNT and CDR2 YYREEE (reference sequence). The CDR3 sequence is CASSSPQENYGYTF. The CDR3 DNA reads as TGTGCCAGCAGCTCGCCCCAGGAGAACTATGGCTACACCTTC. Filled out from reference TRBV5-4 and TRBJ1-2, the complete variable domain reads ETGVTQSPTHLIKTRGQQVTLRCSSQSGHNTVSWYQQALGQGPQFIFQYYREEENGRGNFPPRFSGLQFPNYSSELNVNALELDDSALYLCASSSPQENYGYTFGSGTRLTVV.

The chain employs TRBV6-6 and TRBJ2-3; D is unclear. This CDR3 is 12 amino acids long. V was cut by 2 bases and J by 4 bases, with 4 bases left in between. Germline loops: CDR1 MNHNY, CDR2 SVGAGI (reference sequence). For the CDR3, the DNA is TGTGCCAGCAGTTACGGGTCAGATACGCAGTATTTT. It encodes CASSYGSDTQYF.

The chain uses TRBV15 and TRBJ2-5; 11 bases match TRBD2. The CDR3 loop spans 16 amino acids. Germline V lookup: CDR1 LNHNV, CDR2 YYDKDF (reference sequence). The V segment lost 2 bases and the J segment 4 bases; nucleotides outside the gene matches: 6. CDR3 nucleotides: TGTGCCACCAGCAGATCTTTAGCGGGAGGGCCAGAGACCCAGTACTTC. The encoded protein is CATSRSLAGGPETQYF.

This clonotype appeared a single time. The rearrangement joins TRBV19 to TRBJ1-5, with 8 bases identical to TRBD1. The CDR3 has 15 amino acids. V gave up 6 bases and J gave up 3 bases; unmatched junction bases: 7. The germline gives CDR1 LNHDA, CDR2 SQIVND (reference sequence). The DNA of the CDR3 is TGTGCCAGTAGCCCGAACAGGGGGGCCAATCAGCCCCAGCATTTT. Translated: CASSPNRGANQPQHF.

This chain joins TRBV5-5 and TRBJ2-6; D gene uncertain. The length of the CDR3 is 15 residues. Per the germline V gene, CDR1 is SGHKS and CDR2 is YYEKEE (reference sequence). Trimming took off 6 bases at V and 0 bases at J, with 10 bases between the two ends. CDR3: CASTQPRSGANVLTF. The CDR3 bases are TGTGCCAGCACCCAACCCCGCTCTGGGGCCAACGTCCTGACTTTC.

The chain joins TRBV7-9 to TRBJ2-5; D call uncertain. This CDR3 has 12 amino acids. Germline V gene sequence: CDR1 SEHNR, CDR2 FQNEAQ (reference sequence). Deletions cut 4 bases from V and 7 bases from J, with 10 bases between. The DNA for the CDR3 is TGTGCCAGCAGCTCCCTCTTTGGGACCCAGTACTTC. Protein: CASSSLFGTQYF.

The chain has TRBV29-1 and TRBJ2-1, with TRBD2 as a possible D gene (6 bases). CDR1 and CDR2 (germline): SQVTM, ANQGSEA. CDR3 length: 13 amino acids. Trimming took off 2 bases at V and 8 bases at J, with 13 bases between the two ends. In DNA, the CDR3 is TGCAGCGTTGAAAAGTCTAGCGTGGATGAGCAGTTCTTC. It yields the protein CSVEKSSVDEQFF.

The chain is built from TRBV7-2 and TRBJ1-2; D gene uncertain. The CDR3 has 13 amino acids. Germline V CDR1 and CDR2: SGHTA, FQGNSA. V lost 5 bases and J 5 bases, leaving 12 bases between the germline ends. The CDR3 is CASSPGDAYGYTF. The CDR3 bases are TGTGCCAGCAGCCCCGGCGACGCGTATGGCTACACCTTC.